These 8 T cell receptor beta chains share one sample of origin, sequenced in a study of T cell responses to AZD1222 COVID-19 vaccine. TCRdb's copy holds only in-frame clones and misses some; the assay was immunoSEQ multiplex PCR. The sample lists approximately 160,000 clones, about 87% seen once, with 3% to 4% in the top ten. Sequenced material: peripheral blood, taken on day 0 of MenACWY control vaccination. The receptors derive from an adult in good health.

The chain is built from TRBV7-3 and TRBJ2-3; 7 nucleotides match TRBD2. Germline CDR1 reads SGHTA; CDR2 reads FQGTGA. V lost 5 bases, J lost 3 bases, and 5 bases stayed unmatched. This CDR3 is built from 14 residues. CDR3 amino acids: CASSIGGGTDTQYF. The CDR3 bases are TGTGCCAGCAGCATCGGGGGAGGGACAGATACGCAGTATTTT.

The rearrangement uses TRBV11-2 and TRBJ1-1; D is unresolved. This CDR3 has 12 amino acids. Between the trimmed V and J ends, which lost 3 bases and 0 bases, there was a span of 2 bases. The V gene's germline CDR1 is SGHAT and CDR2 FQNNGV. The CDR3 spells CASSFMNTEAFF. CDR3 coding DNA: TGTGCCAGCAGCTTCATGAACACTGAAGCTTTCTTT.

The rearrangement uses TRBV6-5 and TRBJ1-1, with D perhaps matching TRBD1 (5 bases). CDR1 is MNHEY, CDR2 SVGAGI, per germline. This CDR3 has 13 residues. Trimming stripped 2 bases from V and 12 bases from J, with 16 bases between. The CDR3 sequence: CASSYTRGVGTFF. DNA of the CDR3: TGTGCCAGCAGTTACACCCGGGGGGTAGGAACTTTCTTT.

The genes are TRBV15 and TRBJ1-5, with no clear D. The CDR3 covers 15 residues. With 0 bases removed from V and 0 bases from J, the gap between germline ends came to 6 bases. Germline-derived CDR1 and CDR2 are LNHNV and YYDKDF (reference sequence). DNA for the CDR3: TGTGCCACCAGCAGAGAAGGGTTTAGCAATCAGCCCCAGCATTTT. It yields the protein CATSREGFSNQPQHF.

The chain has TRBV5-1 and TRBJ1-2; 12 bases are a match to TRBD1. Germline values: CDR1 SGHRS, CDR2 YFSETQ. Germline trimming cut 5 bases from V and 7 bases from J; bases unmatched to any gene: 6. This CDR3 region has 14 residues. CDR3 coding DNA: TGCGCCAGCAGGGCCGGGACAGGGGGCTCTGGCTACACCTTC. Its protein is CASRAGTGGSGYTF.

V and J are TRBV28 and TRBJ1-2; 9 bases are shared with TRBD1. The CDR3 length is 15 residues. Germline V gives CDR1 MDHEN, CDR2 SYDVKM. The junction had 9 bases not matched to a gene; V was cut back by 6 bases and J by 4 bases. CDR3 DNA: TGTGCCAGCAGCACAGGGACAGGGTCTGGCTATGGCTACACCTTC. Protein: CASSTGTGSGYGYTF.

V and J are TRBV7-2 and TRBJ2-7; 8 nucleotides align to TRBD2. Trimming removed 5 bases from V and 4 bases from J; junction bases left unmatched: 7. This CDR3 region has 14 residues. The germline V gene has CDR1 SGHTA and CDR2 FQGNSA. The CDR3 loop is CASSPGGADYEQYF. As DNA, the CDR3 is TGTGCCAGCAGCCCGGGGGGGGCCGATTACGAGCAGTACTTC. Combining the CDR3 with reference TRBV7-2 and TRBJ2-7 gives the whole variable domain GAGVSQSPSNKVTEKGKDVELRCDPISGHTALYWYRQSLGQGLEFLIYFQGNSAPDKSGLPSDRFSAERTGGSVSTLTIQRTQQEDSAVYLCASSPGGADYEQYFGPGTRLTVT.

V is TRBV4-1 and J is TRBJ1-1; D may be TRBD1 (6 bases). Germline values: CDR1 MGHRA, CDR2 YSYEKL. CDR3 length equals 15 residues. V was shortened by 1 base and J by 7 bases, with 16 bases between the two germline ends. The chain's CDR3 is CASSQVSQGPIEAFF. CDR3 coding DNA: TGCGCCAGCAGCCAAGTTTCGCAGGGGCCTATTGAAGCTTTCTTT.